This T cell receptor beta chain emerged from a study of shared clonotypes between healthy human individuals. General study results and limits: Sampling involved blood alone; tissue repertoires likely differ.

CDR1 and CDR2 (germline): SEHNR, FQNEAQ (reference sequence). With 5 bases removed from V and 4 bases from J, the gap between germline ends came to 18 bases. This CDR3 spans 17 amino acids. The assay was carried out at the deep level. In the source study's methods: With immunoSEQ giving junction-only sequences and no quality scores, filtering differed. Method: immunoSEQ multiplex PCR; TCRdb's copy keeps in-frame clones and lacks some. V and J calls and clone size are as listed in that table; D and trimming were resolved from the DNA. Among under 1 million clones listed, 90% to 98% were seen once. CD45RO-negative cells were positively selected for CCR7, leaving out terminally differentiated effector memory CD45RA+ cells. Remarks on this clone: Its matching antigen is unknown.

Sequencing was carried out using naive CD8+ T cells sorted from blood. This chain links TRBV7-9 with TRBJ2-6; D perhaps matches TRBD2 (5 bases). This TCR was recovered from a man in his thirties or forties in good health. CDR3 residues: CASSPLEALRGANVLTF. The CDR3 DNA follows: TGTGCCAGCAGCCCTCTGGAGGCTCTACGAGGGGCCAACGTCCTGACTTTC.